This T cell receptor beta chain was documented in a study of blood T cell repertoires in COVID-19. The method was immunoSEQ multiplex PCR; TCRdb's version includes in-frame clones alone and lacks a portion of them. The sample includes about 150,000 clones, 84% seen only once; the top ten take roughly 14%. The germline V and J ends were trimmed by 4 bases and 6 bases, with 15 bases remaining between them. The CDR3 loop spans 13 amino acids. The germline gives CDR1 SQVTM, CDR2 ANQGSEA. The receptor's source is a young man with active or convalescent COVID-19. The sequencing input was peripheral blood. The genes are TRBV29-1 and TRBJ1-2; D gene ambiguous. The CDR3 sequence: CSVAFGLMNGYTF. DNA for the CDR3: TGCAGCGTTGCCTTTGGCTTGATGAATGGCTACACCTTC.